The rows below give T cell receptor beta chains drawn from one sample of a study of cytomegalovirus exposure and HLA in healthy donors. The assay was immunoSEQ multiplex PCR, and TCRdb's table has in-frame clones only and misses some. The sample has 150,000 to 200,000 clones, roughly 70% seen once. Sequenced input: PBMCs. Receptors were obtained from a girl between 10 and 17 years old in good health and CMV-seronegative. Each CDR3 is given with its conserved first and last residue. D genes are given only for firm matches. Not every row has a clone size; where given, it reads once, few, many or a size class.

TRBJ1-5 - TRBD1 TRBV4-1 TGCGCCAGCAGCCAAACAGAAACGGGACAGAATCAGCATTTT CASSQTETGQNQHF
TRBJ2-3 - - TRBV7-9 TGTGCCAGCAGCCGAATTGGGGGGACTAGCACAGATACGCAGTATTTT CASSRIGGTSTDTQYF
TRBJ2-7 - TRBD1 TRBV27 TGTGCCAGCAGTTCCCGGCCGGGACAGCCTGAGCAGTACTTC CASSSRPGQPEQYF
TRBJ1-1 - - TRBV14 TGTGCCAGCAGCCAAGATGCAGGTTACACTGAAGCTTTCTTT CASSQDAGYTEAFF
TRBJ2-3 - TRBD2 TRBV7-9 TGTGCCAGCAGCTCAACCGGGACTAGCAGCACAGATACGCAGTATTTT CASSSTGTSSTDTQYF
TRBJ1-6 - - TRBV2 TGTGCCAGCACCCATCGGGACACTTATTCACCCCTCCACTTT CASTHRDTYSPLHF
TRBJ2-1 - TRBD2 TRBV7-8 TGTGCCAGCAGCTTAGCTAGCGGGGGGCCTCTCTACAATGAGCAGTTCTTC CASSLASGGPLYNEQFF
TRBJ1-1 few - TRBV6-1 TGTGCCAGCCAAGGGTGGGGGCAGTTGGAAACTGAAGCTTTCTTT CASQGWGQLETEAFF
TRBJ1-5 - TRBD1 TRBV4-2 TGTGCCAGCAGCCCCCGAGGAGGGGGCGGACAGCCCCAGCATTTT CASSPRGGGGQPQHF
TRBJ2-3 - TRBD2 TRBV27 TGTGCCAGCAGCAAAAGCGGGGTGCCCACAGATACGCAGTATTTT CASSKSGVPTDTQYF
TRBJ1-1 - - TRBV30 TGTGCCTGGAGTGTCCAACAGTACACTGAAGCTTTCTTT CAWSVQQYTEAFF
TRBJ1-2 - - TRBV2 TGTGCCAGCAGTGGTCCAGACTATGGCTACACCTTC CASSGPDYGYTF
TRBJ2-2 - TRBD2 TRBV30 TGTGCCTGGATCGGGCGGGGGTGGGCGGACACCGGGGAGCTGTTTTTT CAWIGRGWADTGELFF
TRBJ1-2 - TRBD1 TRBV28 TGTGCCAGCAGTTTGCCAGGGACAGGAAAAGGGGGCTACACCTTC CASSLPGTGKGGYTF
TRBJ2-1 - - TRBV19 TGTGCCAGTAGTTCACCCTCGCAGGGAAATATAAATGAGCAGTTCTTC CASSSPSQGNINEQFF